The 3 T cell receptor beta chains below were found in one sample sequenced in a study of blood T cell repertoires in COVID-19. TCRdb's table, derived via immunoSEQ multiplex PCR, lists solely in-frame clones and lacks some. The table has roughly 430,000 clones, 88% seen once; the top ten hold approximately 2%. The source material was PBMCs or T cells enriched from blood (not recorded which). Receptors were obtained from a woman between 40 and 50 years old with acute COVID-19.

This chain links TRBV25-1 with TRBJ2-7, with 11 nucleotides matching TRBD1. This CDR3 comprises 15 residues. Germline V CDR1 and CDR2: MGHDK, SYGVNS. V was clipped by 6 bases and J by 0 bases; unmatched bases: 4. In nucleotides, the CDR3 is TGTGCCAGCAGGGCCGGGACAGGGGGCTCCTACGAGCAGTACTTC. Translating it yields CASRAGTGGSYEQYF.

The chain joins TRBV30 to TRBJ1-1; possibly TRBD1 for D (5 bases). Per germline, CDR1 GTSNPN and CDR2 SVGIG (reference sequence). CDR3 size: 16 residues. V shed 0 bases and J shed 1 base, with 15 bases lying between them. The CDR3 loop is CAWSVGNRLENTEAFF. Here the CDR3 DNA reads TGTGCCTGGAGTGTTGGGAACAGGTTGGAGAACACTGAAGCTTTCTTT.

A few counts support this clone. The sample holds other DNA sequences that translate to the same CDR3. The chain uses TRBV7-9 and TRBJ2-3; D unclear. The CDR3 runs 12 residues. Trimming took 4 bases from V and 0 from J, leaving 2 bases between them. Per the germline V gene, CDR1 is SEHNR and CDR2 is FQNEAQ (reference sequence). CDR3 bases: TGTGCCAGCAGCTCTAGCACAGATACGCAGTATTTT. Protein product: CASSSSTDTQYF.